These 18 T cell receptor beta chains were all obtained from the same sample, sequenced in a study of regulatory T cells in long-lasting Graves disease. Time point meaning: newly diagnosed GD, antithyroid drugs for less than 3 months. Making the TCR library involved RNA that had been extracted from PBMCs. Sequencing libraries for TCR beta were prepared with iRepertoire HTBI primers and Arm-PCR of CDR3 regions. TCRdb recomputed calls from the multiplex PCR reads with MiXCR, one row per CDR3 protein. This table holds about 450,000 distinct CDR3 sequences, around 15% found once. The sample was also reused in another study, on T cells in Graves' hyperthyroidism and ophthalmopathy.

Sample: peripheral blood mononuclear cells (PBMCs), taken at new diagnosis, from a patient treated with antithyroid drugs. These receptors originate from a woman between 45 and 60 years old with Graves disease.

The chain uses TRBV10-3 and TRBJ1-5, with TRBD1 matching 7 bases. CDR1 and CDR2 from the germline V gene are ENHRY and SYGVKD. V lost 10 bases to trimming and J lost 2 bases; unmatched junction nucleotides: 14. This CDR3 is built from 16 residues. The CDR3 is CATATGSTGGNQPQHF. CDR3 DNA: TGTGCCACCGCGACAGGGAGCACGGGAGGCAATCAGCCCCAGCATTTT.

This clonotype was seen ten or more times. The chain links TRBV28 to TRBJ2-1, with D perhaps assigned TRBD1 or TRBD2 (5 bases each). This CDR3 is 12 amino acids long. Trimming removed 6 bases from V and 9 bases from J, with 12 bases in between. Germline CDR1 MDHEN, CDR2 SYDVKM. Here the CDR3 reads CASSGARAEQFF. The DNA of the CDR3 is TGTGCCAGCAGCGGGGCTAGGGCTGAGCAGTTCTTC.

This clonotype has at least ten counts. The chain couples TRBV2 to TRBJ2-2, with D tentatively TRBD1 (5 bases). The CDR3 loop spans 15 amino acids. The germline CDR1 and CDR2 sequences are SNHLY and FYNNEI. V was cut by 3 bases and J by 0 bases, with 8 bases left in between. In DNA form, the CDR3 reads TGTGCCAGCAGTGAGTTCAGGGCGAACACCGGGGAGCTGTTTTTT. The encoded protein is CASSEFRANTGELFF.

A few counts support this clonotype. The genes are TRBV6-5 and TRBJ2-2, with a weak D call TRBD1 (5 bases). V was shortened by 2 bases and J by 5 bases, with 18 bases between the two germline ends. Germline CDR1 and CDR2: MNHEY and SVGAGI. This CDR3 has 17 residues. CDR3 in DNA: TGTGCCAGCAGTTACCCCTACGTGGGGCCGATTACCGGGGAGCTGTTTTTT. It is translated as CASSYPYVGPITGELFF.

The gene calls are TRBV27 and TRBJ2-5; 9 nucleotides match TRBD2. Germline V gives CDR1 MNHEY, CDR2 SMNVEV (reference sequence). This CDR3 spans 18 amino acids. V lost 1 base to trimming and J lost 1 base; unmatched junction nucleotides: 10. The CDR3 is CASSLYRAGGPGQETQYF. The CDR3 coding sequence is TGTGCCAGCAGTTTATACCGGGCGGGAGGGCCCGGCCAAGAGACCCAGTACTTC.

Ten or more counts support this clonotype. The rearrangement links TRBV7-9 to TRBJ2-1; D could derive from TRBD1 or TRBD2 (6 bases each). V lost 0 bases and J 5 bases, leaving 14 bases between the germline ends. This CDR3 region has 16 residues. The V gene's germline CDR1 is SEHNR and CDR2 FQNEAQ (reference sequence). CDR3 region: CASSLAGGLGHNEQFF. CDR3 coding DNA: TGTGCCAGCAGCTTAGCTGGGGGGCTGGGACACAATGAGCAGTTCTTC.

The rearrangement uses TRBV19 and TRBJ1-6, with TRBD1 identical over 10 bases. The CDR3 is 14 residues long. Trimming at V came to 7 bases and at J to 8 bases, leaving 5 bases not matched to a gene. The germline V gene encodes CDR1 LNHDA and CDR2 SQIVND (reference sequence). CDR3: CASNPGQGDSPLHF. In DNA, the CDR3 is TGTGCCAGTAACCCCGGACAGGGGGATTCACCCCTCCACTTT.

At least ten counts were recorded for this clonotype. This rearrangement joins TRBV18 to TRBJ2-2; D unresolved. V was trimmed by 2 bases and J by 0 bases, leaving 7 bases between them. Germline-derived CDR1 and CDR2 are KGHSH and LQKENI. The length of the CDR3 is 15 residues. DNA of the CDR3: TGTGCCAGCTCACCAATGGGCCCGAACACCGGGGAGCTGTTTTTT. It specifies CASSPMGPNTGELFF.

This clonotype has at least ten counts. CDR3 bases: TGTGCCAGCAGCTTGTCCTCAGGAGAAAAACTGTTTTTT. It translates to CASSLSSGEKLFF. The V and J genes are TRBV5-5 and TRBJ1-4; no firm D call. V was cut by 1 base and J by 8 bases, with 9 bases left in between. Looked up from germline, CDR1 is SGHKS and CDR2 is YYEKEE (reference sequence). The CDR3 length is 13 residues.

The table lists this clonotype with many counts. J is TRBJ2-1 and V is TRBV11-2; possible D gene TRBD1, 5 bases. The V gene's germline CDR1 is SGHAT and CDR2 FQNNGV. The length of the CDR3 is 17 residues. The V end lost 1 base, the J end lost 1 base, and 14 bases lay between the germline ends. CDR3 sequence (DNA): TGTGCCAGCAGCTTAGGGGAAGGGGCAGTGTCCTACAATGAGCAGTTCTTC. Protein: CASSLGEGAVSYNEQFF.

Many counts were recorded for this clonotype. This sequence joins TRBV18 and TRBJ2-3, with 11 bases that match TRBD2. Germline V CDR1 and CDR2: KGHSH, LQKENI. This CDR3 has 16 amino acids. Germline trimming cut 4 bases from V and 2 bases from J; bases unmatched to any gene: 5. The CDR3 protein is CASSRTSGHSTDTQYF. The CDR3 DNA is TGTGCCAGCTCACGGACTAGCGGGCACTCCACAGATACGCAGTATTTT.

About this clonotype itself: A read error may produce the germline difference seen at one junction end. V gene TRBV6-4 combines with J gene TRBJ2-7; D unclear. The CDR3 has 12 amino acids. Germline V gene sequence: CDR1 MRHNA, CDR2 SNTAGT. The CDR3 DNA sequence: TGTGCCAGCAGTTACTCCACGTGGGAGCAGTACTTC. It encodes CASSYSTWEQYF.

Regarding this clonotype: A much bigger clone sits one base away, suggesting this may be a read error. The chain carries TRBV7-9 and TRBJ2-3, with D maybe TRBD2 (5 bases). The DNA matches TRBJ2-7 better at its end, which makes the J call doubtful. The CDR3 covers 16 residues. Germline V gene sequence: CDR1 SEHNR, CDR2 FQNEAQ (reference sequence). The CDR3 is CASSLAFPSRRNEQYF. In DNA, the CDR3 is TGTGCCAGCAGCTTAGCGTTTCCCAGCAGGAGGAACGAGCAGTACTTC.

This clonotype was seen repeatedly, ten times or more. The chain combines TRBV3-1 with TRBJ2-1; 10 bases are shared with TRBD1. Germline V gene lookup returns CDR1 LGHDT and CDR2 YNNKEL (reference sequence). After removal of 3 bases from V and 8 bases from J, the junction contained 4 bases not matched to a gene. This CDR3 is 14 amino acids long. The chain's CDR3 is CASSQGQGSYEQFF. In DNA form, the CDR3 reads TGTGCCAGCAGCCAGGGACAGGGGTCCTATGAGCAGTTCTTC.

This clonotype was seen ten or more times. The chain links TRBV11-2 to TRBJ2-1, with D unclear. The CDR3 sequence is 15 residues long. Germline V gene sequence: CDR1 SGHAT, CDR2 FQNNGV. Trimming took off 0 bases at V and 2 bases at J, with 8 bases between the two ends. Here the CDR3 DNA reads TGTGCCAGCAGCTTAGACTTTACACCCTACAATGAGCAGTTCTTC. As protein: CASSLDFTPYNEQFF. The whole variable domain, remainder taken from reference TRBV11-2 and TRBJ2-1, is EAGVAQSPRYKIIEKRQSVAFWCNPISGHATLYWYQQILGQGPKLLIQFQNNGVVDDSQLPKDRFSAERLKGVDSTLKIQPAKLEDSAVYLCASSLDFTPYNEQFFGPGTRLTVL.

There are many counts of this clonotype. The J gene is TRBJ1-2, the V gene TRBV28; no clear D gene. Trimming removed 6 bases at V and 7 bases at J, with 18 bases between. This CDR3 contains 14 residues. Germline CDR1 reads MDHEN; CDR2 reads SYDVKM. CDR3 DNA sequence: TGTGCCAGCAGCCCTCCAATGAATCGGGGTGGCTACACCTTC. The encoded protein is CASSPPMNRGGYTF.

Regarding this clonotype: It may be a read error: a sequence one base away is much more abundant. The conserved closing phenylalanine or tryptophan is absent in this CDR3, likely reflecting a read error. The genes are TRBV20-1 and TRBJ2-1, with 11 bases fitting TRBD2. This CDR3 has 17 residues. V lost 2 bases and J lost 4; bases outside the gene matches: 10. CDR1 DFQATT and CDR2 SNEGSKA come from the germline V gene (reference sequence). CDR3 sequence reads: CSARLVPTSGMYNEQFS. The CDR3 DNA reads as TGCAGTGCTAGACTCGTCCCGACTAGCGGGATGTACAATGAGCAGTTCTCC.

This clonotype showed up just a few times. This CDR3 is missing its conserved last phenylalanine or tryptophan, likely due to a read error. The limits of the CDR3 on the DNA are not certain, so only TCRdb's listed CDR3 is given. This sequence joins TRBV6-1 and TRBJ1-1; TRBD1, the D gene given by the table, was not confirmed from the DNA. Germline CDR1 MNHNS, CDR2 SASEGT. The CDR3 is 13 residues long, ends included. The CDR3 protein is CASSEEGVRASFR.